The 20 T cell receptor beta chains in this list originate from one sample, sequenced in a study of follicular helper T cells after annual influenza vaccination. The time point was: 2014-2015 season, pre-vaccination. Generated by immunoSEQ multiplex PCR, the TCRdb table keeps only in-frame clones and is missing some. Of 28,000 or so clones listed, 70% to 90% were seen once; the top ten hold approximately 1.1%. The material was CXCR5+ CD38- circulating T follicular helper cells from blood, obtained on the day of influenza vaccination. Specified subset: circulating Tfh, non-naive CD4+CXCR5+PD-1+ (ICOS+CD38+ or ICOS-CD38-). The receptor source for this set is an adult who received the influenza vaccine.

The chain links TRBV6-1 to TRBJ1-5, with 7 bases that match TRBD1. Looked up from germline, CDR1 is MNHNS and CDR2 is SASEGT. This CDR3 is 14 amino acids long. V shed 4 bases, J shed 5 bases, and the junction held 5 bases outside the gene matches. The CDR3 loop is CASSGTGEHQPQHF. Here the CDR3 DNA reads TGTGCCAGCAGTGGAACAGGGGAACATCAGCCCCAGCATTTT.

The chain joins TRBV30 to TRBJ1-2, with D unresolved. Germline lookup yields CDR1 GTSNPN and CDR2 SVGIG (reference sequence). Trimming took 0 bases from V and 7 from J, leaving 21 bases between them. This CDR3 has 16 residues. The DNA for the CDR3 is TGTGCCTGGAGTGTACTTACTAGGACCCCCTCGGGTGGCTACACCTTC. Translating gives CAWSVLTRTPSGGYTF.

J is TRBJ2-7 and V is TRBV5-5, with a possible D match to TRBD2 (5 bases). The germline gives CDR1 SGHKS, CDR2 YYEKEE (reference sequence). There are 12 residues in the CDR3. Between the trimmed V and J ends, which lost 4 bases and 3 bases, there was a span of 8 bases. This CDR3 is CASSGGFYEQYF. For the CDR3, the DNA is TGTGCCAGCAGCGGCGGGTTCTACGAGCAGTACTTC.

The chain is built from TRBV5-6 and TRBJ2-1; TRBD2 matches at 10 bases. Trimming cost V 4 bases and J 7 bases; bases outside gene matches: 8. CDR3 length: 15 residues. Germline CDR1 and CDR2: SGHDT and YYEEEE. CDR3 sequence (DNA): TGTGCCAGCAGCCTTAAGCGGGAGGGCCGAAATGAGCAGTTCTTC. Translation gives CASSLKREGRNEQFF.

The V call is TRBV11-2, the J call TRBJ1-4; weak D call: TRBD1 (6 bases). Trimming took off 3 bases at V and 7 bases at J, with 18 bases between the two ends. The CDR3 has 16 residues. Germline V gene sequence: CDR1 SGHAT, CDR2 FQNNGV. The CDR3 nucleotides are TGTGCCAGCAGCTTGCGGGGGCGCGAATATGGTGAAAAACTGTTTTTT. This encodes CASSLRGREYGEKLFF.

The CDR3 protein is CASSLEEGVYEQYF. The CDR3 DNA follows: TGTGCCAGCAGCTTAGAAGAAGGGGTCTACGAGCAGTACTTC. The chain employs TRBV7-8 and TRBJ2-7, with a weak D call TRBD1 (5 bases). V dropped 1 base and J dropped 3 bases, with 10 bases sitting between them. This CDR3 spans 14 amino acids. CDR1 is SGHVS, CDR2 FQNEAQ, per germline.

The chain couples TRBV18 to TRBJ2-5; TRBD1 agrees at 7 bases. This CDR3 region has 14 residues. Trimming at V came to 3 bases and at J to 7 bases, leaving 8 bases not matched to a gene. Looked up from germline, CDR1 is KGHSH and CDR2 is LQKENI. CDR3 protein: CASSPDRPLGTQYF. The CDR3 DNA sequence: TGTGCCAGCTCACCGGACAGGCCTCTGGGGACCCAGTACTTC.

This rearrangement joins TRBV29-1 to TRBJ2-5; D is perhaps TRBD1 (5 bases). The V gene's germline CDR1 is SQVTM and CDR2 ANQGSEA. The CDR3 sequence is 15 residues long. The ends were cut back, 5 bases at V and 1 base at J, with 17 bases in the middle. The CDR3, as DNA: TGCAGCGTTAAAAGCCAGGGTAAAGCCCAAGAGACCCAGTACTTC. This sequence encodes CSVKSQGKAQETQYF.

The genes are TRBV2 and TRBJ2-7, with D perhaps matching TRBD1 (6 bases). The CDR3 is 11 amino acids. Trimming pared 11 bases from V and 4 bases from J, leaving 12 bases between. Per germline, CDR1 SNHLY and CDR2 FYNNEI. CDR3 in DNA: TGTGCCGGAAGCAGGGGATACGAGCAGTACTTC. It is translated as CAGSRGYEQYF.

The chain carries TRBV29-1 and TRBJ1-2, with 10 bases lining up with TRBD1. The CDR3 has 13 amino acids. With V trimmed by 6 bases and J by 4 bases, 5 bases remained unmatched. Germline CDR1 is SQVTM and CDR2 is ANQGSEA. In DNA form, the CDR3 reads TGCAGCGTCAGGACAGGGGGTATCTATGGCTACACCTTC. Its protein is CSVRTGGIYGYTF.

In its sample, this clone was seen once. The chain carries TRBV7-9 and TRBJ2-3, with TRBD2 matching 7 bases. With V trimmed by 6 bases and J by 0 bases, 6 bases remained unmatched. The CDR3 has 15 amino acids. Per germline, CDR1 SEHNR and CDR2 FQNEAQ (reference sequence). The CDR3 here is CASSLGLVSTDTQYF. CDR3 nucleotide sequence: TGTGCCAGCAGTCTAGGACTAGTTAGCACAGATACGCAGTATTTT.

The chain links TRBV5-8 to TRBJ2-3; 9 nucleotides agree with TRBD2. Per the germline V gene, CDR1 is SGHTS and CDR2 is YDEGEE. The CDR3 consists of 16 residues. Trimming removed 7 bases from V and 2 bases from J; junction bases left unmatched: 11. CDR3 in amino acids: CASGKLAGAPTDTQYF. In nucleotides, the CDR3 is TGTGCCAGCGGAAAGTTAGCGGGGGCCCCCACAGATACGCAGTATTTT.

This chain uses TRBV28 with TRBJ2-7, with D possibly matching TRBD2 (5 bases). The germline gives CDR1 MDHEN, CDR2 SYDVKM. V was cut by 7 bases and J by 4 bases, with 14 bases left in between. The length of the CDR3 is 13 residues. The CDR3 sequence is CASTTDRGYEQYF. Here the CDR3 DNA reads TGTGCCAGCACCACTGATCGAGGGTACGAGCAGTACTTC.

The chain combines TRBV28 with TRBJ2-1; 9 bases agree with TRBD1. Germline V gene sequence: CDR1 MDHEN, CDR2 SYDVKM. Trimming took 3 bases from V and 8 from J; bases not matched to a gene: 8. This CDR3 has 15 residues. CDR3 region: CASSLGRTGGHEQFF. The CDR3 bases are TGTGCCAGCAGTTTGGGGAGAACAGGGGGCCATGAGCAGTTCTTC.

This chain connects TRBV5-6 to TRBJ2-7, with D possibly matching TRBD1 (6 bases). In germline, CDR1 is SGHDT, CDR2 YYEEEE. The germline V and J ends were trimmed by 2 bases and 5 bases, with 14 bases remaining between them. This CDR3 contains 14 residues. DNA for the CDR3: TGTGCCAGCAGCTTTAACTTGGGGGCCGACGAGCAGTACTTC. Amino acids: CASSFNLGADEQYF.

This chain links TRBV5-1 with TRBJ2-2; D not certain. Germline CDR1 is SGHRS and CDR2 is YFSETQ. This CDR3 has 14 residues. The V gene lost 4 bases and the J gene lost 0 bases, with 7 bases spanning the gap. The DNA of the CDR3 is TGCGCCAGCAGCCCTTCGGCGAACACCGGGGAGCTGTTTTTT. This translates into CASSPSANTGELFF.

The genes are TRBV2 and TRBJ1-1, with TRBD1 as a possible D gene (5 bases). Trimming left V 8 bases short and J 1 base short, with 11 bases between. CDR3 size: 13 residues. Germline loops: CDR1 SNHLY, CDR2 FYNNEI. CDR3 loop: CASYDSPNTEAFF. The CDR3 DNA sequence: TGTGCCAGCTACGACAGCCCGAACACTGAAGCTTTCTTT.

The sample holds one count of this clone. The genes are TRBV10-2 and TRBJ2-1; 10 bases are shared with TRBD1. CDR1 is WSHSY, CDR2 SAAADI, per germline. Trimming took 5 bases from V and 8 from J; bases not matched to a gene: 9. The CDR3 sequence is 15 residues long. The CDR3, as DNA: TGCGCCAGCAGTCACCGGGACAGGGGTGTCCATGAGCAGTTCTTC. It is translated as CASSHRDRGVHEQFF.

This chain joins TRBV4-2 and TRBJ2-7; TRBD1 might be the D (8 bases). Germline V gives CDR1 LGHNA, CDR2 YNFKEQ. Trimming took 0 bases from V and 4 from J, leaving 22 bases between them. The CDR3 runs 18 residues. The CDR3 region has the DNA TGTGCCAGCAGCCAAGATCAGGCAGGGGGCGGCGGGAGTTACGAGCAGTACTTC. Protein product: CASSQDQAGGGGSYEQYF.

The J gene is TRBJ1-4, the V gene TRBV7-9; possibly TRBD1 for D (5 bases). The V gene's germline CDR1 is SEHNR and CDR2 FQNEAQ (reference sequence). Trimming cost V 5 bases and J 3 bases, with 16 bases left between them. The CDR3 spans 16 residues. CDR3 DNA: TGTGCCAGCAGCCCAGGACGGCTAGGGGCTAATGAAAAACTGTTTTTT. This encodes CASSPGRLGANEKLFF.